This T cell receptor beta chain was profiled in a study of early T cells in non-severe SARS-CoV-2 infection. Study background: The study sequenced bulk RNA from unsorted whole blood, with chains unpaired.

MiXCR was run by TCRdb on the 5' RACE reads, yielding one entry per CDR3 protein. Here the sample spans about 58,000 distinct CDR3 sequences, 9.5% to 15% being singletons. This clonotype appeared many times. What it binds is unknown. This CDR3 is built from 16 residues. Trimming took 1 base from V and 10 from J; bases not matched to a gene: 13. Germline loops: CDR1 KGHSH, CDR2 LQKENI. Study-level points and caveats: The study's VDJdb matching favored anti-spike CD8 responses and missed private and CD4 specificities.

Sequences were obtained from whole blood. The sequence derives from an adult who was a healthcare worker with PCR-confirmed SARS-CoV-2 infection or an uninfected control (not recorded which). The V and J genes are TRBV18 and TRBJ2-1; 7 bases line up with TRBD2. The CDR3 nucleotides are TGTGCCAGCTCACCACGTGGTAGCGGGCCAGAGGGAGAGCAGTTCTTC. Protein sequence: CASSPRGSGPEGEQFF.